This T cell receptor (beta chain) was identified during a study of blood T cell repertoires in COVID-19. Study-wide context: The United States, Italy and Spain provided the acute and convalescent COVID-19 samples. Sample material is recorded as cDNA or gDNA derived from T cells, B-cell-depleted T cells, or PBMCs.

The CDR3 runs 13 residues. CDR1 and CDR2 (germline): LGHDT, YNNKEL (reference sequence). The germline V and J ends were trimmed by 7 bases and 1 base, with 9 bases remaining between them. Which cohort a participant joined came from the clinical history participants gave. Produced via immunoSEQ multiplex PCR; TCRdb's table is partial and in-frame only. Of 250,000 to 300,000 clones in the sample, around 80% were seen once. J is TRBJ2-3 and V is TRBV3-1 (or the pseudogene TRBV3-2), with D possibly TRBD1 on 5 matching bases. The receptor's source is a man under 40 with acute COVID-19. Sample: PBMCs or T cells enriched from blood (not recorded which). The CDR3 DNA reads TGTGCCAGCACAGGGTACGGCACAGATACGCAGTATTTT. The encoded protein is CASTGYGTDTQYF.